A single sample gave rise to the 5 T cell receptor beta chains below, sequenced in a study of CD8+CD57+ T cells in acquired aplastic anemia. The TCR beta profiling, which covered VDJ combination and CDR3 sequence, was carried out using genomic DNA as the template. MiXCR was run by TCRdb on the reads, yielding one entry per CDR3 protein. The sample has about 190,000 distinct CDR3 sequences, approximately 49% seen once. Sequencing was done on a sample of sorted CD4+, CD8+, or CD8+CD57+ T cells (not recorded which) from PBMCs. Source of these receptors: a human donor in good health, serving as a control.

This clonotype was seen a handful of times. This chain uses TRBV6-2 or TRBV6-3 with TRBJ1-5; the D gene is possibly TRBD1 (5 bases). From germline, CDR1 is MNHEY and CDR2 SVGEGT. The ends were cut back, 0 bases at V and 4 bases at J, with 13 bases in the middle. The CDR3 sequence is 16 residues long. DNA of the CDR3: TGTGCCAGCAGTTACTCCGGCCAGGGAACAAATCAGCCCCAGCATTTT. Its translation is CASSYSGQGTNQPQHF.

This clonotype was observed many times. V gene TRBV12-5 combines with J gene TRBJ1-6; D gene unclear. With 1 base removed from V and 9 bases from J, the gap between germline ends came to 7 bases. The CDR3 covers 13 residues. Germline V gives CDR1 LGHNT, CDR2 FRNRAP. The CDR3 DNA sequence: TGTGCTAGTGGTTTGGAAGACGGTTCACCCCTCCACTTT. This sequence encodes CASGLEDGSPLHF.

The sample holds a few counts of this clonotype. The chain uses TRBV15 and TRBJ2-7, with 10 bases that match TRBD2. The germline V gene encodes CDR1 LNHNV and CDR2 YYDKDF (reference sequence). The V gene end was trimmed by 5 bases and the J gene end by 5 bases; junction bases not matched to a gene: 9. CDR3 size: 15 residues. CDR3 bases: TGTGCCACCAGCGCCGGGGCTAGCGGGAGCCACGAGCAGTACTTC. It codes for CATSAGASGSHEQYF.

The table lists this clonotype with a count of one. The junction departs from germline at one end; a sequencing error may be responsible. The rearrangement links TRBV7-9 to TRBJ1-3, with D perhaps TRBD1 (6 bases). From germline, CDR1 is SEHNR and CDR2 FQNEAQ (reference sequence). CDR3 size: 15 residues. DNA of the CDR3: TGCGCCAGCAGCCAAGACAGGAGGTCTGGAAACACCATATATTTT. Its translation is CASSQDRRSGNTIYF.

The chain employs TRBV24-1 and TRBJ1-2, with D possibly TRBD1 on 5 matching bases. CDR3 size: 14 residues. The ends were cut back, 9 bases at V and 3 bases at J, with 16 bases in the middle. CDR1 KGHDR and CDR2 SFDVKD come from the germline V gene. CDR3 sequence: CATGPRGVDYGYTF. The CDR3 DNA reads as TGTGCCACCGGGCCTCGGGGCGTTGACTATGGCTACACCTTC.